Following are 19 T cell receptor beta chains from one sample sequenced in a study of blood T cell repertoires in COVID-19. Libraries were prepared by immunoSEQ multiplex PCR; TCRdb keeps only in-frame clonotypes and omits some of them. Counted here are roughly 120,000 clones, 75% to 85% occurring once; the ten biggest clones make up about 12%. The sample consisted of peripheral blood. The receptors were gathered from a human donor in a cohort sampled during active COVID-19.

The rearrangement uses TRBV5-1 and TRBJ2-7; 7 nucleotides match TRBD1. The germline V gene encodes CDR1 SGHRS and CDR2 YFSETQ. V shed 4 bases, J shed 3 bases, and the junction held 7 bases outside the gene matches. The CDR3 totals 14 residues. The CDR3: CASSIGTANYEQYF. CDR3 nucleotides: TGCGCCAGCAGCATTGGGACAGCGAACTACGAGCAGTACTTC. The full variable domain, completed using reference TRBV5-1 and TRBJ2-7, is KAGVTQTPRYLIKTRGQQVTLSCSPISGHRSVSWYQQTPGQGLQFLFEYFSETQRNKGNFPGRFSGRQFSNSRSEMNVSTLELGDSALYLCASSIGTANYEQYFGPGTRLTVT.

This clone was counted a single time. The V and J genes are TRBV10-1 and TRBJ2-1; 13 nucleotides align to TRBD2. The CDR3 is 17 amino acids. The V and J ends lost 3 bases and 4 bases, in that order; junction bases with no gene match: 6. Per the germline V gene, CDR1 is WNHNN and CDR2 is SYGVQD (reference sequence). Written as DNA, the CDR3 is TGCGCCAGCAGTGACCTAGGGACTAGCGGGGCGTACAATGAGCAGTTCTTC. Its protein is CASSDLGTSGAYNEQFF.

This clone was counted a single time. J is TRBJ2-5 and V is TRBV11-2, with TRBD2 identical over 8 bases. Germline-derived CDR1 and CDR2 are SGHAT and FQNNGV. This CDR3 region has 16 residues. V was clipped by 6 bases and J by 5 bases; unmatched bases: 14. DNA for the CDR3: TGTGCCAGCAGGACCACCGGGGGGGGAGCCTTGGAGACCCAGTACTTC. Its translation: CASRTTGGGALETQYF.

This clone was counted only a few times. This chain uses TRBV5-1 with TRBJ2-2; a weak D match, TRBD1 (6 bases). Germline CDR1 reads SGHRS; CDR2 reads YFSETQ. The CDR3 extends over 14 amino acids. V was cut by 6 bases and J by 1 base, with 10 bases left in between. CDR3 region: CASTAQGNTGELFF. CDR3 nucleotide sequence: TGCGCCAGCACGGCACAGGGGAACACCGGGGAGCTGTTTTTT.

The V gene is TRBV15, the J gene TRBJ1-2, with D possibly TRBD1 on 6 matching bases. This CDR3 region has 16 residues. V dropped 9 bases and J dropped 0 bases, with 20 bases sitting between them. Germline V gene data show CDR1 as LNHNV and CDR2 as YYDKDF (reference sequence). The CDR3 here is CATGSTRGAPNYGYTF. CDR3 in DNA: TGTGCCACAGGGAGCACACGGGGGGCGCCTAACTATGGCTACACCTTC. Complete variable domain (other parts from reference TRBV15 and TRBJ1-2): DAMVIQNPRYQVTQFGKPVTLSCSQTLNHNVMYWYQQKSSQAPKLLFHYYDKDFNNEADTPDNFQSRRPNTSFCFLDIRSPGLGDTAMYLCATGSTRGAPNYGYTFGSGTRLTVV.

The V call is TRBV28, the J call TRBJ1-2, with a possible D match to TRBD1 (5 bases). The V and J ends lost 6 bases and 4 bases respectively, with 6 bases between them. The germline CDR1 and CDR2 sequences are MDHEN and SYDVKM. The length of the CDR3 is 11 residues. Written as DNA, the CDR3 is TGTGCCAGCAGCCAGGGCTATGGCTACACCTTC. The encoded protein is CASSQGYGYTF.

This clone was observed a few times. The genes are TRBV7-6 and TRBJ1-4; TRBD1 matches 7 bases. Per the germline V gene, CDR1 is SGHVS and CDR2 is FNYEAQ. Unmatched junction bases numbered 8, after V lost 5 bases and J lost 5 bases. The CDR3 has 15 residues. The CDR3 nucleotides read TGTGCCAGCAGCGTCTGGACAGGACCGAATGAAAAACTGTTTTTT. Translated, it gives CASSVWTGPNEKLFF.

This clone was picked up one time. V gene TRBV7-9 combines with J gene TRBJ2-1, with 9 bases matching TRBD2. Germline CDR1 and CDR2: SEHNR and FQNEAQ (reference sequence). CDR3 length: 16 residues. V lost 2 bases to trimming and J lost 3 bases; unmatched junction nucleotides: 5. CDR3 DNA sequence: TGTGCCAGCAGCTTACCTGGTAGCGGGGGCTACAATGAGCAGTTCTTC. Translated, it gives CASSLPGSGGYNEQFF. The entire variable domain, with the rest obtained from reference TRBV7-9 and TRBJ2-1, is as follows: DTGVSQNPRHKITKRGQNVTFRCDPISEHNRLYWYRQTLGQGPEFLTYFQNEAQLEKSRLLSDRFSAERPKGSFSTLEIQRTEQGDSAMYLCASSLPGSGGYNEQFFGPGTRLTVL.

This clone was detected only once. The chain links TRBV25-1 to TRBJ2-1; 8 nucleotides match TRBD2. The length of the CDR3 is 15 residues. Germline V CDR1 and CDR2: MGHDK, SYGVNS. J gave up 5 bases and V 6 bases, and 9 bases lay outside the gene matches. The CDR3 coding sequence is TGTGCCAGCAGGAGGAGCGGGGGCGGAGACAATGAGCAGTTCTTC. It yields the protein CASRRSGGGDNEQFF.

The chain joins TRBV6-5 to TRBJ1-6; TRBD1 aligns across 7 bases. Germline lookup yields CDR1 MNHEY and CDR2 SVGAGI. The J segment lost 9 bases and the V segment lost 4 bases, leaving 6 bases of the junction unmatched. The CDR3 is made up of 14 amino acids. The CDR3 nucleotides are TGTGCCAGCAGTTGGGGCAGGGGGAGTTCACCCCTCCACTTT. It is translated as CASSWGRGSSPLHF.

The chain's CDR3 is CASSLVGGSSYEQYF. The CDR3 nucleotides read TGCGCCAGCAGCTTGGTAGGGGGCAGTTCCTACGAGCAGTACTTC. The chain links TRBV5-1 to TRBJ2-7, with 7 positions matching TRBD1. J gave up 1 base and V 0 bases, and 4 bases lay outside the gene matches. This CDR3 spans 15 amino acids. Germline CDR1 reads SGHRS; CDR2 reads YFSETQ.

The chain links TRBV15 to TRBJ2-1; 9 nucleotides agree with TRBD2. CDR3 length equals 18 residues. Germline CDR1 LNHNV, CDR2 YYDKDF (reference sequence). Germline trimming cut 3 bases from V and 5 bases from J; bases unmatched to any gene: 14. The CDR3 region has the DNA TGTGCCACCAGCAGTGGCGGGACTAGCCGGTTGGGGGACAATGAGCAGTTCTTC. This encodes CATSSGGTSRLGDNEQFF.

V is TRBV5-6 and J is TRBJ1-5; possibly TRBD1 for D (6 bases). This CDR3 contains 16 residues. Germline CDR1 and CDR2: SGHDT and YYEEEE. The ends were cut back, 0 bases at V and 6 bases at J, with 16 bases in the middle. The CDR3, as DNA: TGTGCCAGCAGCTTGGCCGCGGGGGGCTTAACTCAGCCCCAGCATTTT. Amino acids: CASSLAAGGLTQPQHF.

The V gene is TRBV5-1, the J gene TRBJ2-3; 9 positions match TRBD1. With V trimmed by 4 bases and J by 3 bases, 3 bases remained unmatched. CDR1 SGHRS and CDR2 YFSETQ come from the germline V gene. The length of the CDR3 is 14 residues. CDR3 amino acids: CASSPGQGTDTQYF. The CDR3 nucleotides are TGCGCCAGCAGCCCTGGACAGGGGACAGATACGCAGTATTTT.

V is TRBV6-5 and J is TRBJ2-3, with 8 bases aligning to TRBD2. Looked up from germline, CDR1 is MNHEY and CDR2 is SVGAGI. Unmatched junction bases numbered 6, after V lost 6 bases and J lost 4 bases. The length of the CDR3 is 14 residues. This CDR3 is CASRAAGGADTQYF. The DNA for the CDR3 is TGTGCCAGCAGGGCCGCCGGGGGGGCAGATACGCAGTATTTT.

V usage is TRBV5-5 and J usage is TRBJ2-3; the match to TRBD1 covers 7 bases. Per germline, CDR1 SGHKS and CDR2 YYEKEE (reference sequence). There are 14 residues in the CDR3. Trimming took 4 bases from V and 2 from J; bases not matched to a gene: 4. CDR3 protein: CASSRDRNTDTQYF. As DNA, the CDR3 is TGTGCCAGCAGCCGGGACAGAAACACAGATACGCAGTATTTT.

Regarding this clone: The same CDR3 is also encoded by other DNA sequences in this sample. J is TRBJ2-3 and V is TRBV7-2; TRBD2 matches 10 bases. The CDR3 runs 16 residues. CDR1 and CDR2 (germline): SGHTA, FQGNSA. J lost 6 bases, V lost 1 base, and 7 bases had no gene match. Written as DNA, the CDR3 is TGTGCCAGCAGCTTAGTCAGCGGGGGGGCCGGCGATACGCAGTATTTT. Translating gives CASSLVSGGAGDTQYF.

For this clone: The sample holds other DNA sequences that translate to the same CDR3. The V gene is TRBV18, the J gene TRBJ1-5; D ambiguous. CDR1 is KGHSH and CDR2 is LQKENI in the germline V gene. CDR3 size: 13 residues. Trimming shortened V by 3 bases and J by 5 bases, and 8 bases separated the two germline ends. In nucleotides, the CDR3 is TGTGCCAGCTCACCCGGGTCCGATCAGCCCCAGCATTTT. Translation: CASSPGSDQPQHF. The whole variable domain, filled in from reference TRBV18 and TRBJ1-5, reads NAGVMQNPRHLVRRRGQEARLRCSPMKGHSHVYWYRQLPEEGLKFMVYLQKENIIDESGMPKERFSAEFPKEGPSILRIQQVVRGDSAAYFCASSPGSDQPQHFGDGTRLSIL.

The genes are TRBV7-2 and TRBJ2-1, with 8 bases fitting TRBD2. With V trimmed by 1 base and J by 6 bases, 11 bases remained unmatched. The CDR3 totals 17 residues. CDR1 SGHTA and CDR2 FQGNSA come from the germline V gene. CDR3 region: CASSLVFRGGLPNEQFF. CDR3 DNA sequence: TGTGCCAGCAGCTTAGTTTTTCGGGGGGGGCTCCCCAATGAGCAGTTCTTC.